This TCR beta chain was sequenced for a study of cytomegalovirus exposure and HLA in healthy donors. Study background: An earlier analysis found some 100 million unique TCR beta sequences from about 190 million T cells. Study-wide results and limits: TCR beta V segments were, for the most part, productive about 87% or about 30% of the time in an earlier analysis. Later analysis identified a missense DCLRE1C variant that was linked to TCR beta V- and J-gene trimming. Presence/absence analyses treated sequencing depth as roughly uniform across donors.

Germline CDR1 reads SGHNT; CDR2 reads YYREEE (reference sequence). V lost 3 bases to trimming and J lost 0 bases, with 13 bases between them. This CDR3 spans 16 amino acids. Concerning this clone itself: Antigen: not known.

Amplification used 60 Vbeta primers and 13 Jbeta primers. Generated by immunoSEQ multiplex PCR, the TCRdb table keeps only in-frame clones and is missing some. The table shows more than 150,000 clones, with around 83% occurring only once. The sequence came from a man aged 45-65 years in good health and CMV-seronegative. The sequencing sample was made of PBMCs. The rearrangement links TRBV5-4 to TRBJ2-1; no clear D gene. The CDR3 DNA is TGTGCCAGCAGCTCCTTCCGGTCTAGCTCCTACAATGAGCAGTTCTTC. Residues: CASSSFRSSSYNEQFF. The whole variable domain, remainder taken from reference TRBV5-4 and TRBJ2-1, is ETGVTQSPTHLIKTRGQQVTLRCSSQSGHNTVSWYQQALGQGPQFIFQYYREEENGRGNFPPRFSGLQFPNYSSELNVNALELDDSALYLCASSSFRSSSYNEQFFGPGTRLTVL.